Listed below are T cell receptor beta chains from one sample, sequenced in a study of cytomegalovirus exposure and HLA in healthy donors. The assay was immunoSEQ multiplex PCR, and TCRdb's table has in-frame clones only and misses some. The listing records around 78,000 clones. The specimen sequenced was PBMCs. The receptor source for this set is a man younger than 35 in good health and CMV-seropositive. Each CDR3 is given with its conserved first and last residue. A D gene is named only where the DNA matches it firmly.

TRBJ2-2 | TRBV2 | NA | TGTGCCAGCGCAGGGGGCGGGGGGGAAACCGGGGAGCTGTTTTTT | CASAGGGGETGELFF
TRBJ1-6 | TRBV6-5 | TRBD1 | TGTGCCAGCAGGATCAGGGGGCTCTATAATTCACCCCTCCACTTT | CASRIRGLYNSPLHF
TRBJ2-7 | TRBV27 | TRBD1 | TGTGCCAGCGGAGGACAGGAGTACGAGCAGTACTTC | CASGGQEYEQYF
TRBJ2-7 | TRBV9 | NA | TGTGCCAGCAGCTCCAGGGGAGACACCTACGAGCAGTACTTC | CASSSRGDTYEQYF
TRBJ1-4 | TRBV29-1 | NA | TGCAGCGTTGTAATCTCTGGAGCAGCTAATGAAAAACTGTTTTTT | CSVVISGAANEKLFF
TRBJ2-5 | TRBV6-1 | TRBD1 | TGTGCCAGCAGCCGGGACAGGGAAGAGACCCAGTACTTC | CASSRDREETQYF
TRBJ2-7 | TRBV27 | TRBD2 | TGTGCCAGCAGTTTGCGGGAGACTTACGAGCAGTACTTC | CASSLRETYEQYF
TRBJ2-7 | TRBV6-5 | TRBD1 | TGTGCCAGCAGTTGGGACAGGGAGACTTACGAGCAGTACTTC | CASSWDRETYEQYF
TRBJ1-5 | TRBV7-8 | TRBD1 | TGTGCCAGCAGCTTTATGCTTTGGGACAGAAGAAGCAATCAGCCCCAGCATTTT | CASSFMLWDRRSNQPQHF
TRBJ2-3 | TRBV6-1 | NA | TGTGCCAGCAGTGAGTTCCTGGATACGCAGTATTTT | CASSEFLDTQYF
TRBJ2-7 | TRBV6-1 | TRBD1 | TGTGCCAGCAGTGCAAAGGACAGGGGTCCCTACGAGCAGTACTTC | CASSAKDRGPYEQYF
TRBJ1-5 | TRBV7-9 | NA | TGTGCCAGCAGCTTAAGGGAGAATCAGCCCCAGCATTTT | CASSLRENQPQHF
TRBJ2-1 | TRBV14 | NA | TGTGCCAGCAGCTTACCGGGACTTTACAATGAGCAGTTCTTC | CASSLPGLYNEQFF
TRBJ1-5 | TRBV28 | NA | TGTGCCAGCAGCCCAAGTATGAGGCCCCAGCATTTT | CASSPSMRPQHF
TRBJ1-3 | TRBV2 | NA | TGTGCCAGCAGTCAGACAAAATCTGGAAACACCATATATTTT | CASSQTKSGNTIYF
TRBJ2-1 | TRBV2 | TRBD2 | TGTGCCAGCAGTGAGGGCTGGACTAGCTACAATGAGCAGTTCTTC | CASSEGWTSYNEQFF
TRBJ1-2 | TRBV6-5 | NA | TGTGCCAGCAGTTACTCAGGGGCCTATGGCTACACCTTC | CASSYSGAYGYTF
TRBJ1-1 | TRBV5-1 | NA | TGCGCCAGCAGCTGGGACGGGAGGAACACTGAAGCTTTCTTT | CASSWDGRNTEAFF
TRBJ2-1 | TRBV7-6 | TRBD2 | TGTGCCAGCAGCAATCCCTCGGGGACTAGCGGTGAGCAGTTCTTC | CASSNPSGTSGEQFF
TRBJ1-2 | TRBV27 | TRBD1 | TGTGCCAGCAGGAAGGGGGCAGACTATGGCTACACCTTC | CASRKGADYGYTF
TRBJ1-1 | TRBV14 | TRBD1 | TGTGCCAGCAGCCTACAGGGGATTGAAGCTTTCTTT | CASSLQGIEAFF
TRBJ1-3 | TRBV28 | NA | TGTGCCAGCAGTTCCCCCCTGGGGGGGGCAGGGGGAAACACCATATATTTT | CASSSPLGGAGGNTIYF
TRBJ1-1 | TRBV11-2 | NA | TGTGCCAGCAGCTTAGGGGTTGAGGAATTCACTGAAGCTTTCTTT | CASSLGVEEFTEAFF
TRBJ1-4 | TRBV5-1 | TRBD1 | TGCGCCAGCAGCCCTAGGGACAGGAATGAAAAACTGTTTTTT | CASSPRDRNEKLFF
TRBJ1-1 | TRBV9 | TRBD1 | TGTGCCAGCAGCGCGTCACCATACAGGGGCGAACTGAACACTGAAGCTTTCTTT | CASSASPYRGELNTEAFF
TRBJ2-3 | TRBV18 | NA | TGTGCCAGCTCACTCACCGCACAGGGTACAGATACGCAGTATTTT | CASSLTAQGTDTQYF
TRBJ2-7 | TRBV19 | NA | TGTGCCAGTAGTATGGACAGCCCAGTCTACGAGCAGTACTTC | CASSMDSPVYEQYF